The 19 T cell receptor beta chains below come from one sample, sequenced in a study of blood T cells in healthy people across ages. With a J-beta primer mix and a sample-barcoded 5' primer, a second PCR ran roughly 7 to 11 cycles. MiXCR, run by TCRdb on the 5' RACE reads, gives a single entry per CDR3 protein. This sample has 600,000 to 1,000,000 distinct CDR3 sequences; around a quarter occur once, and the top ten carry under 4.5%. These sequences were also reported in another study, on T cells of mothers and their children.

The sample was blood. These receptors all come from a boy under 18 in good health.

The V call is TRBV28, the J call TRBJ1-2; D is ambiguous. Germline V CDR1 and CDR2: MDHEN, SYDVKM. This CDR3 has 12 amino acids. Deletions cut 2 bases from V and 3 bases from J, with 4 bases between. This chain's CDR3 is CASSLQHYGYTF. The CDR3 DNA reads as TGTGCCAGCAGTTTACAGCACTATGGCTACACCTTC.

This chain connects TRBV6-5 to TRBJ2-2; D possibly corresponds to TRBD1 (7 bases). The CDR3 sequence is 13 residues long. With 8 bases removed from V and 7 bases from J, the gap between germline ends came to 14 bases. Germline V gene sequence: CDR1 MNHEY, CDR2 SVGAGI. This chain's CDR3 is CASQGGLGGELFF. The CDR3 coding sequence is TGTGCCAGCCAGGGGGGACTCGGCGGGGAGCTGTTTTTT.

This clonotype was counted a few times. The J gene is TRBJ1-2, the V gene TRBV9; D is unresolved. The V and J ends lost 0 bases and 3 bases respectively, with 9 bases between them. The CDR3 contains 14 residues. The germline V gene has CDR1 SGDLS and CDR2 YYNGEE. CDR3 in amino acids: CASSVDNSYYGYTF. CDR3 nucleotide sequence: TGTGCCAGCAGCGTAGATAACAGTTACTATGGCTACACCTTC.

This chain links TRBV12-3 or TRBV12-4 with TRBJ1-3; no clear D. The V gene lost 3 bases and the J gene lost 4 bases, with 13 bases spanning the gap. The CDR3 runs 15 residues. The CDR3 coding sequence is TGTGCCAGCAGTTTCGGGGTCTCAGCGGGAAACACCATATATTTT. It encodes CASSFGVSAGNTIYF.

This sequence joins TRBV4-3 and TRBJ2-5; no definite D call. The J call may not be correct, given that the DNA end is closer to TRBJ2-1. The germline V gene has CDR1 LGHNA and CDR2 YSLEER. The CDR3 has 14 residues. Here the CDR3 reads CASSQELVYNEQFF. CDR3 nucleotide sequence: TGCGCCAGCAGCCAAGAACTTGTCTACAATGAGCAGTTCTTC.

This clonotype showed up just a few times. The gene calls are TRBV21-1 and TRBJ1-2. TRBV21-1 is an annotated pseudogene. This CDR3 spans 15 amino acids. This chain's CDR3 is CASSRVARWDYGYTF. The CDR3, as DNA: TGTGCCAGCAGCCGGGTCGCGAGATGGGACTATGGCTACACCTTC.

The gene calls are TRBV4-3 and TRBJ1-4; weak D call: TRBD1 (5 bases). V lost 0 bases and J lost 3, with 11 bases in between. CDR3 length: 16 residues. Per the germline V gene, CDR1 is LGHNA and CDR2 is YSLEER. The CDR3 region is CASSQDRGGANEKLFF. The DNA for the CDR3 is TGCGCCAGCAGCCAAGATCGCGGAGGGGCTAATGAAAAACTGTTTTTT.

This chain uses TRBV7-6 with TRBJ2-3; TRBD2 agrees at 11 bases. V dropped 0 bases and J dropped 0; count of bases not matched to a gene: 5. CDR1 and CDR2 from the germline V gene are SGHVS and FNYEAQ. The CDR3 sequence is 18 residues long. In DNA form, the CDR3 reads TGTGCCAGCAGCTTAGCTTTGACTAGCGGGGTGAGCACAGATACGCAGTATTTT. Translation: CASSLALTSGVSTDTQYF.

J is TRBJ1-1 and V is TRBV19; no firm D call. The germline V and J ends were trimmed by 6 bases and 0 bases, with 11 bases remaining between them. This CDR3 has 14 amino acids. CDR1 is LNHDA, CDR2 SQIVND, per germline (reference sequence). The CDR3 region is CASSINPLNTEAFF. CDR3 in DNA: TGTGCCAGTAGCATTAACCCTTTGAACACTGAAGCTTTCTTT.

This clonotype has a handful of counts. The chain joins TRBV2 to TRBJ2-5; D is tentatively TRBD1 or TRBD2 (6 bases each). The germline V gene has CDR1 SNHLY and CDR2 FYNNEI. Deletions cut 6 bases from V and 4 bases from J, with 18 bases between. This CDR3 contains 15 residues. This chain's CDR3 is CASSPRPGGGETQYF. CDR3 nucleotide sequence: TGTGCCAGCAGCCCCCGCCCCGGGGGCGGAGAGACCCAGTACTTC.

This chain links TRBV3-1 with TRBJ2-1, with 13 bases identical to TRBD2. V gave up 4 bases and J gave up 10 bases; unmatched junction bases: 13. Germline V gene data show CDR1 as LGHDT and CDR2 as YNNKEL (reference sequence). The CDR3 totals 17 residues. CDR3 residues: CASSPILMTSGRLEQFF. The DNA of the CDR3 is TGTGCCAGCAGCCCGATTCTTATGACTAGCGGGAGGCTGGAGCAGTTCTTC.

This rearrangement joins TRBV27 to TRBJ2-7, with 10 bases aligning to TRBD1. The CDR3 length is 15 residues. Per germline, CDR1 MNHEY and CDR2 SMNVEV (reference sequence). V was pared by 5 bases and J by 2 bases, with 6 bases of the junction left unmatched. The DNA of the CDR3 is TGTGCCAGCAGTGGACAGGGGGGGTGGGCCTACGAGCAGTACTTC. This codes for CASSGQGGWAYEQYF.

There are a few counts of this clonotype. The chain recombines TRBV5-1 with TRBJ1-1; D ambiguous. CDR1 is SGHRS and CDR2 is YFSETQ in the germline V gene. The CDR3 spans 14 residues. Trimming cost V 0 bases and J 4 bases, with 10 bases left between them. CDR3 residues: CASSLEAGFTEAFF. The CDR3, as DNA: TGCGCCAGCAGCTTGGAGGCGGGGTTCACTGAAGCTTTCTTT. Variable domain in full (rest from reference TRBV5-1 and TRBJ1-1): KAGVTQTPRYLIKTRGQQVTLSCSPISGHRSVSWYQQTPGQGLQFLFEYFSETQRNKGNFPGRFSGRQFSNSRSEMNVSTLELGDSALYLCASSLEAGFTEAFFGQGTRLTVV.

The J gene is TRBJ2-3, the V gene TRBV29-1; D possibly corresponds to TRBD1 (6 bases). V gave up 4 bases and J gave up 2 bases, with 13 bases separating them. The CDR3 is 14 amino acids. The V gene's germline CDR1 is SQVTM and CDR2 ANQGSEA. The CDR3 region is CSVGQVLYTDTQYF. CDR3 in DNA: TGCAGCGTTGGACAGGTCCTCTACACAGATACGCAGTATTTT.

This clonotype appeared many times. The chain has TRBV6-4 and TRBJ2-3; tentative D call: TRBD1 (5 bases). CDR1 is MRHNA and CDR2 is SNTAGT in the germline V gene. Deletions cut 6 bases from V and 0 bases from J, with 10 bases between. The CDR3 is 14 residues long. The CDR3 loop is CASSRDTSTDTQYF. The CDR3, as DNA: TGTGCCAGCAGCAGGGATACTAGCACAGATACGCAGTATTTT.

The CDR3 sequence is CSARGGMGLQETQYF. The CDR3 region has the DNA TGCAGTGCTAGAGGGGGGATGGGGCTGCAAGAGACCCAGTACTTC. This chain links TRBV20-1 with TRBJ2-5, with D possibly called TRBD1 or TRBD2 (5 bases each). The CDR3 spans 15 residues. The germline gives CDR1 DFQATT, CDR2 SNEGSKA (reference sequence). Trimming took 1 base from V and 2 from J, leaving 14 bases between them.

The table lists this clonotype with a few counts. The junction does not match germline at one end; this may be a read error. The CDR3 nucleotides are TGTGCCGGCTCACCCCAAGAGACCCAGTACTTC. It specifies CAGSPQETQYF. The chain has TRBV18 and TRBJ2-5; D not resolved. In germline, CDR1 is KGHSH, CDR2 LQKENI. CDR3 length equals 11 residues.

This chain links TRBV20-1 with TRBJ2-7, with 10 bases lining up with TRBD2. The length of the CDR3 is 14 residues. CDR1 and CDR2 (germline): DFQATT, SNEGSKA (reference sequence). V lost 5 bases, J lost 5 bases, and 9 bases stayed unmatched. CDR3 amino acids: CSARSGTSANEQYF. The CDR3 DNA is TGCAGTGCTCGTTCCGGGACTAGCGCAAACGAGCAGTACTTC.

The chain is built from TRBV20-1 and TRBJ2-3; 15 nucleotides agree with TRBD2. The CDR3 runs 18 residues. V trimming: 6 bases; J trimming: 1 base; junction bases outside the gene matches: 11. Looked up from germline, CDR1 is DFQATT and CDR2 is SNEGSKA (reference sequence). The CDR3: CSARTSGRAWGGTDTQYF. In nucleotides, the CDR3 is TGCAGTGCGCGGACTAGCGGGAGGGCCTGGGGTGGCACAGATACGCAGTATTTT.